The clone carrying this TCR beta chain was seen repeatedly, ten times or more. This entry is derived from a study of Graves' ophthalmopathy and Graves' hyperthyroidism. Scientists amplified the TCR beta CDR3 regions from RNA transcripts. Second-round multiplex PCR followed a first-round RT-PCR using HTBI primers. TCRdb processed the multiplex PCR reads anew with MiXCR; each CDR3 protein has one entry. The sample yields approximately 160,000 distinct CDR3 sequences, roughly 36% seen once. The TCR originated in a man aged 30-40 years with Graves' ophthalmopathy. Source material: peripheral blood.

The CDR3 DNA is TGTGCCAGCACCACAGCCGCGGACACCATATATTTT. Translation: CASTTAADTIYF. The chain employs TRBV28 and TRBJ1-3; D gene ambiguous. This CDR3 has 12 residues. Between the trimmed V and J ends, which lost 7 bases and 8 bases, there was a span of 12 bases. The V gene's germline CDR1 is MDHEN and CDR2 SYDVKM.